This TCR beta chain was sequenced for a study of human T cells and chemical hapten exposure. Across the whole study: Upper back patch tests used 0.01% DPC, scored after 6 days. Study-wide findings and caveats: Expanded TCR counts at PT1 went up together with patch test score, a positive correlation.

Regarding time point: patch test 1, 2 weeks after DPC sensitization. Indicated treatment: therapeutic diphenylcyclopropenone sensitization with weekly scalp DPC. This clonotype turned up a few times. Its antigen is not known. Germline CDR1 and CDR2: SEHNR and FQNEAQ (reference sequence). V lost 5 bases and J lost 0, with 14 bases in between. The CDR3 covers 16 residues. The study used a library that attached unique molecular identifiers to individual cDNA molecules. The authors' processing: Per-sample TCR counts ranged from roughly 23,224 to 750,000, median around 96,000. MiXCR, applied by TCRdb to the RACE reads, yields one record per CDR3 protein. The V and J calls were determined by TCRdb, not by the authors. Of 300,000 to 450,000 distinct CDR3 sequences in the sample, more than 4.5% are singletons; the top ten hold under 2.5%.

This sample comprised whole blood, obtained in connection with sensitization to the hapten diphenylcyclopropenone (DPC). The receptor was derived from a woman in her fifties or sixties with alopecia areata. Some clones in this sample may be carry-over from other donors' samples. The chain couples TRBV7-9 to TRBJ2-1; weak D call: TRBD1 (6 bases). The CDR3 DNA reads as TGTGCCAGCAGCCCTCAGGGGTTCCTCTCCTACAATGAGCAGTTCTTC. Translating gives CASSPQGFLSYNEQFF.